The next 25 T cell receptor beta chains were all read from a single sample in a study of cytomegalovirus exposure and HLA in healthy donors. PCR used 60 Vbeta primers and 13 Jbeta primers. The protocol was immunoSEQ multiplex PCR, while the TCRdb copy is restricted to in-frame clones and leaves out a portion. Among about 130,000 clones, 65% to 80% were seen once, and the ten largest hold less than 2%. The sample was PBMCs. The receptors originated from a woman aged 18 to 35 in good health and CMV-seronegative.

The chain's CDR3 is CASSHDRAYGYTF. For the CDR3, the DNA is TGTGCCAGCAGCCATGACAGGGCCTATGGCTACACCTTC. V gene TRBV7-9 combines with J gene TRBJ1-2, with TRBD1 matching over 7 bases. Trimming removed 5 bases from V and 4 bases from J; junction bases left unmatched: 4. This CDR3 spans 13 amino acids. CDR1 SEHNR and CDR2 FQNEAQ come from the germline V gene (reference sequence).

The V gene is TRBV5-5, the J gene TRBJ2-2; 9 bases line up with TRBD2. The trim removed 5 bases at V and 7 bases at J, leaving 15 bases unmatched. The CDR3 consists of 17 residues. The germline V gene encodes CDR1 SGHKS and CDR2 YYEKEE (reference sequence). The DNA of the CDR3 is TGTGCCAGCAGTCCTTCCGTTCAGGGACTAGCAATCGGGGAGCTGTTTTTT. Protein: CASSPSVQGLAIGELFF.

The CDR3 DNA sequence: TGTGCCAGCCGCCTTATGCCCGAAAGGGGGACTGAAGCTTTCTTT. This codes for CASRLMPERGTEAFF. V usage is TRBV5-6 and J usage is TRBJ1-1, with D possibly TRBD1 on 6 matching bases. The germline V and J ends were trimmed by 7 bases and 5 bases, with 21 bases remaining between them. Germline CDR1 SGHDT, CDR2 YYEEEE. The CDR3 runs to 15 residues. The whole variable domain, filled in from reference TRBV5-6 and TRBJ1-1, reads DAGVTQSPTHLIKTRGQQVTLRCSPKSGHDTVSWYQQALGQGPQFIFQYYEEEERQRGNFPDRFSGHQFPNYSSELNVNALLLGDSALYLCASRLMPERGTEAFFGQGTRLTVV.

The chain joins TRBV14 to TRBJ2-5; 10 positions match TRBD2. The CDR3 runs to 13 residues. The germline V gene has CDR1 SGHDN and CDR2 FVKESK. Trimming took 4 bases from V and 7 from J; bases not matched to a gene: 3. The CDR3 bases are TGTGCCAGCAGCCGCATAGCGGGGGGGACCCAGTACTTC. Protein sequence: CASSRIAGGTQYF.

This rearrangement joins TRBV30 to TRBJ1-1; D is unresolved. The CDR3 consists of 13 residues. The germline V gene encodes CDR1 GTSNPN and CDR2 SVGIG (reference sequence). The germline V and J ends were trimmed by 1 base and 6 bases, with 12 bases remaining between them. In nucleotides, the CDR3 is TGTGCCTGGAGTGGAGGAACTGGCGCTGAAGCTTTCTTT. Its translation is CAWSGGTGAEAFF.

CDR3 bases: TGTGCCAGCAAACGGCGGGAGGACGACAATGAGCAGTTCTTC. Its translation is CASKRREDDNEQFF. V usage is TRBV27 and J usage is TRBJ2-1; 8 bases are a match to TRBD2. The CDR3 runs to 14 residues. With V trimmed by 7 bases and J by 5 bases, 7 bases remained unmatched. Germline V gene lookup returns CDR1 MNHEY and CDR2 SMNVEV (reference sequence).

The chain uses TRBV5-1 and TRBJ1-5; TRBD1 is a possible D gene (5 bases). V lost 4 bases, J lost 1 base, and 12 bases lay in between. Germline V gene data show CDR1 as SGHRS and CDR2 as YFSETQ. The CDR3 length is 15 residues. CDR3 in amino acids: CASSRTGESNQPQHF. Written as DNA, the CDR3 is TGCGCCAGCAGCCGAACAGGAGAAAGCAATCAGCCCCAGCATTTT.

The rearrangement links TRBV6-1 to TRBJ1-6, with D perhaps matching TRBD1 (6 bases). CDR3 length: 12 residues. Germline CDR1 MNHNS, CDR2 SASEGT. V gave up 2 bases and J gave up 16 bases, with 12 bases separating them. CDR3 region: CASSESGGRLHF. The DNA for the CDR3 is TGTGCCAGCAGTGAATCGGGGGGGCGTCTCCACTTT.

The rearrangement uses TRBV6-1 and TRBJ2-2, with 10 bases that match TRBD2. Germline-derived CDR1 and CDR2 are MNHNS and SASEGT. V gave up 6 bases and J gave up 5 bases; unmatched junction bases: 6. The CDR3 is made up of 15 amino acids. The CDR3 DNA reads as TGTGCCAGCAGCCCTAGCGGGAGAGGTACCGGGGAGCTGTTTTTT. As protein: CASSPSGRGTGELFF.

The chain uses TRBV4-2 and TRBJ2-7; D gene ambiguous. The CDR3 contains 12 residues. V was shortened by 1 base and J by 3 bases, with 4 bases between the two germline ends. Per the germline V gene, CDR1 is LGHNA and CDR2 is YNFKEQ. Here the CDR3 DNA reads TGTGCCAGCAGCCAAGTCGGCTACGAGCAGTACTTC. Residues: CASSQVGYEQYF.

V gene TRBV5-1 combines with J gene TRBJ2-5; D is undetermined. This CDR3 has 12 residues. The V end lost 0 bases, the J end lost 4 bases, and 4 bases lay between the germline ends. CDR1 and CDR2 (germline): SGHRS, YFSETQ. The CDR3 nucleotides are TGCGCCAGCAGCTTGGACGGAGAGACCCAGTACTTC. Translation: CASSLDGETQYF.

J is TRBJ1-1 and V is TRBV4-1, with no clear D. Germline V CDR1 and CDR2: MGHRA, YSYEKL. Trimming left V 3 bases short and J 1 base short, with 9 bases between. CDR3 length: 14 residues. The CDR3 coding sequence is TGCGCCAGCAGCCAGCTGCCGGGGAACACTGAAGCTTTCTTT. Its translation is CASSQLPGNTEAFF.

The chain is built from TRBV25-1 and TRBJ2-1, with 8 bases fitting TRBD2. CDR1 and CDR2 (germline): MGHDK, SYGVNS. This CDR3 has 16 residues. V shed 8 bases and J 7 bases; nucleotides not matched to a gene: 16. The CDR3 DNA reads TGTGCCAGCGAGTCGCCCCGGGAGGGCCAGGGGAATGAGCAGTTCTTC. Its protein product is CASESPREGQGNEQFF.

J is TRBJ2-1 and V is TRBV19, with 9 bases that match TRBD2. The ends lost 6 bases at V and 6 bases at J; junction bases unmatched: 6. Germline V gene lookup returns CDR1 LNHDA and CDR2 SQIVND (reference sequence). The length of the CDR3 is 14 residues. Here the CDR3 DNA reads TGTGCCAGTAGCCCTAGCGGGGAGATCAATGAGCAGTTCTTC. It translates to CASSPSGEINEQFF.

This chain joins TRBV11-2 and TRBJ1-5, with D perhaps TRBD1 (5 bases). The CDR3 spans 13 residues. Trimming left V 0 bases short and J 13 bases short, with 13 bases between. CDR1 and CDR2 from the germline V gene are SGHAT and FQNNGV. The CDR3 loop reads CASSLDRGTIQHF. As DNA, the CDR3 is TGTGCCAGCAGCTTAGATCGGGGGACCATACAGCATTTT.

The chain employs TRBV4-1 and TRBJ1-5; D remains ambiguous. From germline, CDR1 is MGHRA and CDR2 YSYEKL. With 4 bases removed from V and 4 bases from J, the gap between germline ends came to 14 bases. The CDR3 has 15 residues. For the CDR3, the DNA is TGCGCCAGCAGCCCCCCGGGGTCGATTAATCAGCCCCAGCATTTT. This translates into CASSPPGSINQPQHF.

The rearrangement joins TRBV6-1 to TRBJ2-1; 8 positions match TRBD1. CDR3 length equals 14 residues. J gave up 7 bases and V 7 bases, and 9 bases lay outside the gene matches. Germline CDR1 reads MNHNS; CDR2 reads SASEGT. In DNA form, the CDR3 reads TGTGCCAGCACCGCGGACAGGGTAGGGAATGAGCAGTTCTTC. It encodes CASTADRVGNEQFF.

This chain uses TRBV6-5 with TRBJ2-1, with 9 positions matching TRBD2. The CDR3 is made up of 16 amino acids. The junction had 12 bases not matched to a gene; V was cut back by 3 bases and J by 9 bases. The germline CDR1 and CDR2 sequences are MNHEY and SVGAGI. CDR3 bases: TGTGCCAGCAGTTATAGTGTTTCGCGGGAGGGCCGTGAGCAGTTCTTC. This codes for CASSYSVSREGREQFF.

The chain is built from TRBV10-3 and TRBJ2-1, with TRBD2 identical over 7 bases. The length of the CDR3 is 18 residues. After removal of 7 bases from V and 0 bases from J, the junction contained 15 bases not matched to a gene. Germline assignment: CDR1 ENHRY and CDR2 SYGVKD. Here the CDR3 reads CAIKSGIPSLSSYNEQFF. The CDR3 nucleotides read TGTGCCATCAAGAGCGGGATACCCTCTCTGAGCTCCTACAATGAGCAGTTCTTC.

J is TRBJ1-1 and V is TRBV20-1; tentative D call: TRBD1 (6 bases). Germline V gives CDR1 DFQATT, CDR2 SNEGSKA (reference sequence). The CDR3 sequence is 11 residues long. Between the trimmed V and J ends, which lost 5 bases and 5 bases, there was a span of 9 bases. This CDR3 reads CSARQETEAFF. The CDR3 nucleotides are TGCAGTGCTCGACAGGAAACTGAAGCTTTCTTT.

A few counts support this clone. The V call is TRBV28, the J call TRBJ1-2, with TRBD1 identical over 10 bases. CDR1 is MDHEN and CDR2 is SYDVKM in the germline V gene. J lost 4 bases, V lost 6 bases, and 17 bases had no gene match. CDR3 length: 18 residues. The CDR3 loop is CASRQNPGQGTMIYGYTF. The CDR3 nucleotides are TGTGCCAGCAGACAAAACCCGGGACAGGGGACGATGATCTATGGCTACACCTTC.

This clone has only a few counts. This rearrangement joins TRBV7-6 to TRBJ1-1; 7 nucleotides align to TRBD1. The CDR3 loop spans 15 amino acids. Germline CDR1 and CDR2: SGHVS and FNYEAQ. Trimming took 5 bases from V and 5 from J; bases not matched to a gene: 11. The CDR3 DNA sequence: TGTGCCAGCAGCCAGTTCTCAGGGGGAGAGACTGAAGCTTTCTTT. Translation gives CASSQFSGGETEAFF.

CDR3 sequence reads: CASSLEGQGARVDQPQHF. CDR3 bases: TGTGCCAGCAGCTTAGAGGGACAGGGGGCGCGAGTGGATCAGCCCCAGCATTTT. The chain recombines TRBV11-3 with TRBJ1-5; TRBD1 agrees at 12 bases. Per the germline V gene, CDR1 is SGHNT and CDR2 is YENEEA. This CDR3 comprises 18 residues. Trimming cost V 0 bases and J 5 bases; bases outside gene matches: 8.

There are a few counts of this clone. The rearrangement joins TRBV6-1 to TRBJ2-6, with unresolved D. CDR1 and CDR2 (germline): MNHNS, SASEGT. The CDR3 runs 15 residues. V was cut by 6 bases and J by 0 bases, with 9 bases left in between. This CDR3 reads CASSDHGSGANVLTF. DNA of the CDR3: TGTGCCAGCAGCGATCACGGCTCTGGGGCCAACGTCCTGACTTTC.

The chain couples TRBV30 to TRBJ2-2; maybe TRBD2 (6 bases). CDR1 GTSNPN and CDR2 SVGIG come from the germline V gene (reference sequence). The CDR3 length is 16 residues. Trimming cost V 7 bases and J 7 bases, with 25 bases left between them. This CDR3 reads CASFGIGQGLGGELFF. The CDR3 DNA reads TGTGCCTCGTTTGGTATAGGGCAGGGACTCGGCGGGGAGCTGTTTTTT.